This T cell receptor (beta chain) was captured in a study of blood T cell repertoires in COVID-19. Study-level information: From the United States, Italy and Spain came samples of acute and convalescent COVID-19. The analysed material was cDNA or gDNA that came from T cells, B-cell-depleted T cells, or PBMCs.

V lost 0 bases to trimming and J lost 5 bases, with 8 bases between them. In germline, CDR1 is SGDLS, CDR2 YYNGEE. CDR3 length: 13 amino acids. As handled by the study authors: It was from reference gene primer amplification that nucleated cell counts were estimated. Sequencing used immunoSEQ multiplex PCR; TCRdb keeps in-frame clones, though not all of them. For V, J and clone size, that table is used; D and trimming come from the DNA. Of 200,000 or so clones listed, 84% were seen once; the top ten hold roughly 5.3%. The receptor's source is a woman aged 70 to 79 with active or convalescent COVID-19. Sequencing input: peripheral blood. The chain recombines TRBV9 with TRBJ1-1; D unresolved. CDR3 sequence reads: CASSVGSMTEAFF. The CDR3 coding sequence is TGTGCCAGCAGCGTAGGTTCCATGACTGAAGCTTTCTTT.